This entry lists 9 T cell receptor beta chains sequenced from one sample in a study of T-cell memory formation after mild COVID-19. TCRdb re-derived calls from the 5' RACE reads in MiXCR, one entry per CDR3 protein. The sample has more than 150,000 distinct CDR3 sequences; around a tenth are singletons. Sequencing used PBMCs or a T cell subset sorted from them (not recorded which). All receptors come from a young man who had mild COVID-19 (a few samples of this study predate the infection). Cell type and time point are not known.

Ten or more counts support this clonotype. V usage is TRBV3-1 and J usage is TRBJ2-3, with D tentatively TRBD1 or TRBD2 (6 bases each). Germline CDR1 and CDR2: LGHDT and YNNKEL (reference sequence). The CDR3 has 15 amino acids. Trimming took 4 bases from V and 6 from J, leaving 17 bases between them. The CDR3 nucleotides read TGTGCCAGCAGCCCGGGGGCCATCGGAAGTGATACGCAGTATTTT. It yields the protein CASSPGAIGSDTQYF.

This sequence joins TRBV6-1 and TRBJ1-2; TRBD1 aligns across 7 bases. Germline loops: CDR1 MNHNS, CDR2 SASEGT. The CDR3 runs to 15 residues. J gave up 2 bases and V 6 bases, and 9 bases lay outside the gene matches. CDR3 amino acids: CASSPDRAGNYGYTF. CDR3 DNA sequence: TGTGCCAGCAGCCCCGACAGGGCGGGGAACTATGGCTACACCTTC.

The chain links TRBV7-3 to TRBJ2-3; 9 nucleotides match TRBD2. The CDR3 runs 13 residues. V trimming: 5 bases; J trimming: 7 bases; junction bases outside the gene matches: 4. The germline V gene encodes CDR1 SGHTA and CDR2 FQGTGA. The DNA for the CDR3 is TGTGCCAGCAGCCGGCTAGCGGGGAATACGCAGTATTTT. This encodes CASSRLAGNTQYF.

In its sample, this clonotype was seen a few times. The CDR3 region has the DNA TGTGCCATCCGACAGGGGGGAGGCTACACCTTC. Its protein is CAIRQGGGYTF. V gene TRBV10-3 combines with J gene TRBJ1-2; TRBD1 matches at 9 bases. Germline V gene sequence: CDR1 ENHRY, CDR2 SYGVKD. Trimming took 8 bases from V and 8 from J; bases not matched to a gene: 3. This CDR3 has 11 amino acids.

The rearrangement links TRBV6-2 or TRBV6-3 to TRBJ2-7; TRBD1 is a possible D gene (5 bases). CDR3 length equals 12 residues. The germline V gene has CDR1 MNHEY and CDR2 SVGEGT. Trimming shortened V by 8 bases and J by 6 bases, and 14 bases separated the two germline ends. The CDR3 loop reads CASGISRVEQYF. The CDR3, as DNA: TGTGCCAGCGGAATAAGCAGGGTCGAGCAGTACTTC.

The chain links TRBV28 to TRBJ2-5; TRBD2 might be the D (7 bases). Looked up from germline, CDR1 is MDHEN and CDR2 is SYDVKM. The ends were cut back, 7 bases at V and 5 bases at J, with 20 bases in the middle. This CDR3 has 15 residues. CDR3 sequence (DNA): TGTGCCAGCACCCCGGGGGGCCTCCGGGGGGAGACCCAGTACTTC. It encodes CASTPGGLRGETQYF.

This clonotype was counted only a few times. The gene calls are TRBV6-5 and TRBJ1-2; D uncertain. Trimming stripped 5 bases from V and 0 bases from J, with 13 bases between. This CDR3 has 15 amino acids. CDR1 is MNHEY and CDR2 is SVGAGI in the germline V gene. CDR3 sequence reads: CASSPGVYPNYGYTF. The CDR3 DNA follows: TGTGCCAGCAGTCCGGGAGTCTATCCTAACTATGGCTACACCTTC.

This chain links TRBV5-4 with TRBJ2-7, with 8 bases lining up with TRBD1. The CDR3 is made up of 15 amino acids. Per germline, CDR1 SGHNT and CDR2 YYREEE (reference sequence). V shed 0 bases, J shed 0 bases, and the junction held 2 bases outside the gene matches. CDR3 coding DNA: TGTGCCAGCAGCTTGGGACAGGGGATCTCCTACGAGCAGTACTTC. Amino acids: CASSLGQGISYEQYF.

This clonotype was counted between two and nine times. CDR3 protein: CASSTDYQPQHF. The DNA of the CDR3 is TGTGCCAGCAGTACCGACTATCAGCCCCAGCATTTT. This chain uses TRBV6-6 with TRBJ1-5; unclear D gene. V was shortened by 5 bases and J by 5 bases, with 7 bases between the two germline ends. The CDR3 covers 12 residues. Germline loops: CDR1 MNHNY, CDR2 SVGAGI (reference sequence).